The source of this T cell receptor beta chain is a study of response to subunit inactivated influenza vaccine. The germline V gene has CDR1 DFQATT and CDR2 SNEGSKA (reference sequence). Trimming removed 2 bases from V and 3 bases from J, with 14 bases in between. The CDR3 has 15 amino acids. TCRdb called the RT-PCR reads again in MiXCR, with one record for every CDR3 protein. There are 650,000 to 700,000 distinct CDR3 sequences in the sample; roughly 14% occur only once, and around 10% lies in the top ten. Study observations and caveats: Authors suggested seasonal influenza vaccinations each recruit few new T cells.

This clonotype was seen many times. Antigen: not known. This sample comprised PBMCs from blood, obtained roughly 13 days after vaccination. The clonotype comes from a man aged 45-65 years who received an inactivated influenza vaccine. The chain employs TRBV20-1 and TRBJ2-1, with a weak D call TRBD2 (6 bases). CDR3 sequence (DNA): TGCAGTGCTAGAAGGGGTGGGAGGTACTACAATGAGCAGTTCTTC. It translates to CSARRGGRYYNEQFF.